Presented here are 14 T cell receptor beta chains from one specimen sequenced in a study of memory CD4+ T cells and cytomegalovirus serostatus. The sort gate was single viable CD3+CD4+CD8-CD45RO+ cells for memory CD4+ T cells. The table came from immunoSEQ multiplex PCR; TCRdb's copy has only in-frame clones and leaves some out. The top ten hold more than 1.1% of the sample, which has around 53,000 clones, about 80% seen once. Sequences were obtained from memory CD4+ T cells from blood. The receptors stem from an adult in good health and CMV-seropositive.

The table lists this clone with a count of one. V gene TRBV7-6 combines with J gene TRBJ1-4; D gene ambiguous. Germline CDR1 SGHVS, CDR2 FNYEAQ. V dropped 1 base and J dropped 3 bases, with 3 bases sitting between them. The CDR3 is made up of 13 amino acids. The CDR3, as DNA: TGTGCCAGCAGCTTAGGTCCTAATGAAAAACTGTTTTTT. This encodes CASSLGPNEKLFF.

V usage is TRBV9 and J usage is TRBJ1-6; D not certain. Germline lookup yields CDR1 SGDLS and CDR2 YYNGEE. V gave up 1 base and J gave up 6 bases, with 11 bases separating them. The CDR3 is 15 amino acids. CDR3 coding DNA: TGTGCCAGCAGCGTACGGGGTTTTGGTAATTCACCCCTCCACTTT. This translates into CASSVRGFGNSPLHF. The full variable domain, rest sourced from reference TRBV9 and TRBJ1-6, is DSGVTQTPKHLITATGQRVTLRCSPRSGDLSVYWYQQSLDQGLQFLIQYYNGEERAKGNILERFSAQQFPDLHSELNLSSLELGDSALYFCASSVRGFGNSPLHFGNGTRLTVT.

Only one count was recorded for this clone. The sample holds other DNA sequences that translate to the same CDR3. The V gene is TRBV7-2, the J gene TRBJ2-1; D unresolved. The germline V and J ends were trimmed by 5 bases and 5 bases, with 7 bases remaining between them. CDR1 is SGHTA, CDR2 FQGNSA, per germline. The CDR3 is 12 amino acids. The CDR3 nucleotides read TGTGCCAGCAGCCTGCGTGACAATGAGCAGTTCTTC. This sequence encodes CASSLRDNEQFF.

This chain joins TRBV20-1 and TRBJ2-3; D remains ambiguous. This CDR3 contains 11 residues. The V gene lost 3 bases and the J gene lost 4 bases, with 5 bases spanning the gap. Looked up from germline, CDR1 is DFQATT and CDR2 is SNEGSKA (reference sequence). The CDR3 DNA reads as TGCAGTGCTAGTGTTCCAGATACGCAGTATTTT. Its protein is CSASVPDTQYF.

CDR3 bases: TGTGCCAGCAGTTTCCCGGGGGGTGGGGGCTACACCTTC. Translation: CASSFPGGGGYTF. This chain uses TRBV27 with TRBJ1-2, with D possibly being TRBD1 (5 bases). V was cut by 3 bases and J by 8 bases, with 13 bases left in between. Germline V CDR1 and CDR2: MNHEY, SMNVEV (reference sequence). This CDR3 contains 13 residues.

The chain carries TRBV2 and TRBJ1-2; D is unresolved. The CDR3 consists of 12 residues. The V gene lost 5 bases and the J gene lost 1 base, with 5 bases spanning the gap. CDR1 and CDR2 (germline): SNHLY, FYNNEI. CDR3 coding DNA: TGTGCCAGCAGTAGGGTTAACTATGGCTACACCTTC. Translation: CASSRVNYGYTF. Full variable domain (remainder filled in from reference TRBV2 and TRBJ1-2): EPEVTQTPSHQVTQMGQEVILRCVPISNHLYFYWYRQILGQKVEFLVSFYNNEISEKSEIFDDQFSVERPDGSNFTLKIRSTKLEDSAMYFCASSRVNYGYTFGSGTRLTVV.

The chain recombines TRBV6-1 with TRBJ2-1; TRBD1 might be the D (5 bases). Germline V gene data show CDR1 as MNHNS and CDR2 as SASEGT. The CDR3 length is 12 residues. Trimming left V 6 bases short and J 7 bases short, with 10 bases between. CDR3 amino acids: CASSNRPNEQFF. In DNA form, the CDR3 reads TGTGCCAGCAGCAACAGGCCTAATGAGCAGTTCTTC.

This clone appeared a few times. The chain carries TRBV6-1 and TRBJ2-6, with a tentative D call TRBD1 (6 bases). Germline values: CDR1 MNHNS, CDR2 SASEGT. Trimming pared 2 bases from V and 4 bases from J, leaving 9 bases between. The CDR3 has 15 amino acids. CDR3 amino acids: CASSESGVGANVLTF. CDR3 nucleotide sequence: TGTGCCAGCAGTGAATCAGGGGTCGGGGCCAACGTCCTGACTTTC.

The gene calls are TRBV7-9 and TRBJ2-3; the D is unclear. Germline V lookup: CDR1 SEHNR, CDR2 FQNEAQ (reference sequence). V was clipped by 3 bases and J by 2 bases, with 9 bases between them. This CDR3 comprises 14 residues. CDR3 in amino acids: CASSLAVNTDTQYF. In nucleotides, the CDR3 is TGTGCCAGCAGCTTGGCAGTAAACACAGATACGCAGTATTTT. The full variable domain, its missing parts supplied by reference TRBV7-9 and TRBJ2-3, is DTGVSQNPRHKITKRGQNVTFRCDPISEHNRLYWYRQTLGQGPEFLTYFQNEAQLEKSRLLSDRFSAERPKGSFSTLEIQRTEQGDSAMYLCASSLAVNTDTQYFGPGTRLTVL.

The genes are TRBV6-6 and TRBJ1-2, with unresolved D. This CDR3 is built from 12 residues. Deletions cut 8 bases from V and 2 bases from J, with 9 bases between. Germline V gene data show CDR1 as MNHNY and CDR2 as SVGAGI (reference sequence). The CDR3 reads CASSEGNYGYTF. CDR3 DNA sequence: TGTGCCAGCTCGGAGGGAAACTATGGCTACACCTTC.

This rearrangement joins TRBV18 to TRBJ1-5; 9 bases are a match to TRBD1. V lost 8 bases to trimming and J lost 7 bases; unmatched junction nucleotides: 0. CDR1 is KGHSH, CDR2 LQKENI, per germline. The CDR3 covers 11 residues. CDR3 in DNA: TGTGCCAGCGGGACAGGGCAGCCCCAGCATTTT. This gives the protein CASGTGQPQHF.

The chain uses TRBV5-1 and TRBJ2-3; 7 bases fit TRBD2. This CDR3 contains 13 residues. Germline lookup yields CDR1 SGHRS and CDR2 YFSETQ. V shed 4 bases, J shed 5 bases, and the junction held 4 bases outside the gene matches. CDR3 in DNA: TGCGCCAGCAGCCCGGGGGGATTAGATACGCAGTATTTT. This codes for CASSPGGLDTQYF.

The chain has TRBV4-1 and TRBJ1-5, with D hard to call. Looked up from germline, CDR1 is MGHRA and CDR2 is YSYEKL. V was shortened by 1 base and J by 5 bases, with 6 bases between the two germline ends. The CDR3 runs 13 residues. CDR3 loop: CASSQGQDQPQHF. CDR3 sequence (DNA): TGCGCCAGCAGCCAAGGACAAGATCAGCCCCAGCATTTT.

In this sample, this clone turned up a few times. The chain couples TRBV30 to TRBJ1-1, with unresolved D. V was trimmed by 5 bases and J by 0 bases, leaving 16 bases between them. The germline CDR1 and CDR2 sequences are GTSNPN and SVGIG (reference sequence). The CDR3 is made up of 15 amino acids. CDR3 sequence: CAWRTGFHMNTEAFF. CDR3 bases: TGTGCCTGGCGAACCGGGTTCCACATGAACACTGAAGCTTTCTTT. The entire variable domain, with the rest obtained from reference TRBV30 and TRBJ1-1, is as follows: SQTIHQWPATLVQPVGSPLSLECTVEGTSNPNLYWYRQAAGRGLQLLFYSVGIGQISSEVPQNLSASRPQDRQFILSSKKLLLSDSGFYLCAWRTGFHMNTEAFFGQGTRLTVV.